The following is a T cell receptor beta chain sequence with its context. This entry belongs to a study of blood T cells in healthy people across ages. PCR was performed a second time for about 7 to 12 cycles using a sample-barcoded 5' primer and a J-beta primer mix. TCRdb independently ran MiXCR on the 5' RACE reads; one entry per CDR3 protein. The profile shows hundreds of thousands of distinct CDR3 sequences, roughly 25% of them singletons. The sample was also reused in another study, on T cells of mothers and their children.

This clonotype was obtained from a boy younger than 18 in good health. Sequencing was performed on blood.

CDR3 coding DNA: TGCAGTGCTAGAGACTGGACAGGGCTCACTGAAGCTTTCTTT. This translates into CSARDWTGLTEAFF. V is TRBV20-1 and J is TRBJ1-1, with 8 bases that match TRBD1. Germline assignment: CDR1 DFQATT and CDR2 SNEGSKA (reference sequence). The CDR3 covers 14 residues. Unmatched junction bases numbered 4, after V lost 0 bases and J lost 4 bases.